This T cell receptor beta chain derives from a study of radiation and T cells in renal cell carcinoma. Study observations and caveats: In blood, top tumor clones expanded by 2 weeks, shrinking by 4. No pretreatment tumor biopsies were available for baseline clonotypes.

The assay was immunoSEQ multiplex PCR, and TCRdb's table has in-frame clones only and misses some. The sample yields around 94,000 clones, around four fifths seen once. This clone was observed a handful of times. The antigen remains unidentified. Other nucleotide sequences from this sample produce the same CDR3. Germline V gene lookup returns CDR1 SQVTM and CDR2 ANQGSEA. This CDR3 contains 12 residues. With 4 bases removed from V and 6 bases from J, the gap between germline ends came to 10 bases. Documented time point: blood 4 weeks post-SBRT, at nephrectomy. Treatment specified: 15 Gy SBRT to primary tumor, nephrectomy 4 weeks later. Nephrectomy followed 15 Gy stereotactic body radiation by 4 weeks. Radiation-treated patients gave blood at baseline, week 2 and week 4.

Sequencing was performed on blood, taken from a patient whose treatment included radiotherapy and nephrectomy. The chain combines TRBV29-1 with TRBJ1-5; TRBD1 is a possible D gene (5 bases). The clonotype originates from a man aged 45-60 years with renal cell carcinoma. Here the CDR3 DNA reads TGCAGCGTTGGGTCGAGGGGTCAGCCCCAGCATTTT. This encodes CSVGSRGQPQHF.